The 14 T cell receptor beta chains given below trace back to one sample, sequenced in a study of CD8+ T cells in alopecia areata. Once RNA had been extracted, it was reverse transcribed into cDNA to act as the sequencing template. Sequencing was performed with immunoSEQ multiplex PCR; in TCRdb, only in-frame clones are kept and a portion is missing. The table lists approximately 150,000 clones, 87% of them singletons. Sample: CD8+ T cells sorted from blood, taken at week 0. The receptors come from a human donor with alopecia areata.

The chain carries TRBV6-5 and TRBJ2-3, with a weak D call TRBD2 (6 bases). CDR3 length: 14 residues. V dropped 11 bases and J dropped 1 base, with 16 bases sitting between them. In germline, CDR1 is MNHEY, CDR2 SVGAGI. The CDR3 coding sequence is TGTGCCGTGAGTCCGGGGGAGGGCACAGATACGCAGTATTTT. It encodes CAVSPGEGTDTQYF.

V usage is TRBV10-3 and J usage is TRBJ1-6; D is perhaps TRBD1 (6 bases). V dropped 10 bases and J dropped 7 bases, with 26 bases sitting between them. The CDR3 covers 17 residues. The germline V gene has CDR1 ENHRY and CDR2 SYGVKD. The CDR3 is CATLPGPAGVINSPLHF. The CDR3 DNA reads TGTGCCACACTCCCCGGGCCAGCAGGGGTGATCAATTCACCCCTCCACTTT.

This clone has only a few counts. The rearrangement links TRBV4-1 to TRBJ2-1, with TRBD2 as a possible D gene (5 bases). Germline V CDR1 and CDR2: MGHRA, YSYEKL. Trimming stripped 3 bases from V and 6 bases from J, with 18 bases between. CDR3 length: 16 amino acids. The CDR3 loop is CASSQVGGELGNEQFF. Written as DNA, the CDR3 is TGCGCCAGCAGCCAGGTCGGAGGCGAGTTAGGCAATGAGCAGTTCTTC.

This chain links TRBV9 with TRBJ2-7; 8 bases agree with TRBD1. The length of the CDR3 is 15 residues. CDR1 and CDR2 from the germline V gene are SGDLS and YYNGEE. Losses at the gene ends were 0 bases for V and 5 bases for J; bases not matched to a gene: 7. The CDR3 bases are TGTGCCAGCAGCGTAGGAGGCAGGGGGCTGGACGAGCAGTACTTC. Its protein product is CASSVGGRGLDEQYF. Using reference TRBV9 and TRBJ2-7 for the parts outside the CDR3, the full variable domain is DSGVTQTPKHLITATGQRVTLRCSPRSGDLSVYWYQQSLDQGLQFLIQYYNGEERAKGNILERFSAQQFPDLHSELNLSSLELGDSALYFCASSVGGRGLDEQYFGPGTRLTVT.

This rearrangement joins TRBV9 to TRBJ1-3; D is possibly TRBD1 (5 bases). The germline V gene has CDR1 SGDLS and CDR2 YYNGEE. Trimming pared 2 bases from V and 2 bases from J, leaving 11 bases between. This CDR3 contains 15 residues. The CDR3 DNA is TGTGCCAGCAGCGTTGAGGGGTCTCCTGGAAACACCATATATTTT. Translated: CASSVEGSPGNTIYF.

This clone was observed once. The rearrangement links TRBV13 to TRBJ2-3; D not resolved. The CDR3 consists of 14 residues. CDR1 PRHDT and CDR2 FYEKMQ come from the germline V gene (reference sequence). V was cut by 4 bases and J by 4 bases, with 12 bases left in between. The CDR3 sequence: CASSSGRRADTQYF. The CDR3 nucleotides read TGTGCCAGCAGCTCCGGTAGAAGAGCAGATACGCAGTATTTT.

The rearrangement links TRBV13 to TRBJ2-7; 7 bases are shared with TRBD1. The J segment lost 2 bases and the V segment lost 5 bases, leaving 9 bases of the junction unmatched. The germline V gene has CDR1 PRHDT and CDR2 FYEKMQ (reference sequence). The CDR3 length is 15 residues. The CDR3 region has the DNA TGTGCCAGCAGCCTAAACCGGGACAGCACCTACGAGCAGTACTTC. Amino acids: CASSLNRDSTYEQYF. The full variable domain, completed using reference TRBV13 and TRBJ2-7, is AAGVIQSPRHLIKEKRETATLKCYPIPRHDTVYWYQQGPGQDPQFLISFYEKMQSDKGSIPDRFSAQQFSDYHSELNMSSLELGDSALYFCASSLNRDSTYEQYFGPGTRLTVT.

The V and J genes are TRBV5-1 and TRBJ2-1; a possible D gene is TRBD1 (6 bases). Trimming took off 6 bases at V and 4 bases at J, with 26 bases between the two ends. This CDR3 contains 18 residues. From germline, CDR1 is SGHRS and CDR2 YFSETQ. This CDR3 reads CASNPLNRDIIGYNEQFF. Written as DNA, the CDR3 is TGCGCCAGCAACCCCCTGAACCGGGACATAATAGGGTACAATGAGCAGTTCTTC.

The V call is TRBV27, the J call TRBJ2-1, with 11 bases identical to TRBD2. This CDR3 has 14 residues. Germline values: CDR1 MNHEY, CDR2 SMNVEV (reference sequence). With V trimmed by 6 bases and J by 6 bases, 4 bases remained unmatched. CDR3 protein: CASRTSGSRNEQFF. The CDR3 DNA follows: TGTGCCAGCAGAACTAGCGGGAGTCGCAATGAGCAGTTCTTC.

V is TRBV5-1 and J is TRBJ2-2; 9 nucleotides align to TRBD1. Germline CDR1 and CDR2: SGHRS and YFSETQ. After removal of 4 bases from V and 5 bases from J, the junction contained 3 bases not matched to a gene. This CDR3 is built from 14 residues. CDR3 region: CASSGGQGTGELFF. CDR3 sequence (DNA): TGCGCCAGCAGCGGGGGACAGGGAACCGGGGAGCTGTTTTTT.

This chain links TRBV29-1 with TRBJ2-3, with D possibly called TRBD1 or TRBD2 (6 bases each). Per the germline V gene, CDR1 is SQVTM and CDR2 is ANQGSEA. The length of the CDR3 is 14 residues. Trimming left V 7 bases short and J 2 bases short, with 16 bases between. CDR3 sequence (DNA): TGCAGCGCGGACAGCTGGGAGGCCACAGATACGCAGTATTTT. Protein: CSADSWEATDTQYF.

This clone was picked up one time. The chain carries TRBV7-9 and TRBJ2-7, with D possibly TRBD1 on 6 matching bases. Germline V gene lookup returns CDR1 SEHNR and CDR2 FQNEAQ (reference sequence). The CDR3 has 13 amino acids. Trimming shortened V by 4 bases and J by 2 bases, and 9 bases separated the two germline ends. Here the CDR3 reads CASSSGTTYEQYF. The CDR3 DNA is TGTGCCAGCAGCTCCGGGACAACCTACGAGCAGTACTTC. Full variable domain (rest looked up from reference TRBV7-9 and TRBJ2-7): DTGVSQNPRHKITKRGQNVTFRCDPISEHNRLYWYRQTLGQGPEFLTYFQNEAQLEKSRLLSDRFSAERPKGSFSTLEIQRTEQGDSAMYLCASSSGTTYEQYFGPGTRLTVT.

This clone was counted once. The chain recombines TRBV7-3 with TRBJ2-1, with TRBD2 matching 12 bases. From germline, CDR1 is SGHTA and CDR2 FQGTGA. The ends lost 2 bases at V and 4 bases at J; junction bases unmatched: 9. This CDR3 spans 18 amino acids. As DNA, the CDR3 is TGTGCCAGCAGCTTACTAGCGGGAGGGCCGGACTCGTACAATGAGCAGTTCTTC. Amino acids: CASSLLAGGPDSYNEQFF.

The rearrangement uses TRBV29-1 and TRBJ2-7, with D possibly matching TRBD2 (5 bases). V was shortened by 0 bases and J by 7 bases, with 19 bases between the two germline ends. Germline V gene data show CDR1 as SQVTM and CDR2 as ANQGSEA. The CDR3 runs 15 residues. The CDR3 loop reads CSVEDPRGRPGEQYF. CDR3 DNA: TGCAGCGTTGAAGATCCACGGGGTCGACCCGGGGAGCAGTACTTC.